The clone carrying this T cell receptor beta chain was counted a single time. What it recognizes is unknown. The CDR3 covers 16 residues. CDR1 is MNHNY, CDR2 SVGAGI, per germline (reference sequence). Trimming at V came to 2 bases and at J to 4 bases, leaving 6 bases not matched to a gene. This record comes from a study of cytomegalovirus exposure and HLA in healthy donors. General study points: In a later analysis, TCR beta V- and J-gene trimming was associated with a missense DCLRE1C variant.

Primers: 60 Vbeta forward and 13 Jbeta reverse. Produced via immunoSEQ multiplex PCR; TCRdb's table is partial and in-frame only. This sample yields fewer than 200,000 clones, of which more than 70% are seen a single time; about 4.3% belongs to the top ten. The source is a woman between 45 and 60 years old in good health and CMV-seropositive. Sequenced: PBMCs. V usage is TRBV6-6 and J usage is TRBJ1-4; TRBD1 matches 8 bases. The CDR3 bases are TGTGCCAGCAGTTACCCCCGGGACAGGCTTAATGAAAAACTGTTTTTT. Residues: CASSYPRDRLNEKLFF.